Sequencing of this T cell receptor beta chain was carried out in a study of T cells in Graves' hyperthyroidism and ophthalmopathy. The study, taken as a whole, reports: Ophthalmopathy, which appeared later, was predicted by the model a median roughly 6.6 months before onset. Ophthalmopathy was distinguished from stable hyperthyroidism by 13 V-J signatures.

The investigators amplified TCR beta CDR3 regions from RNA transcripts. The TCR CDR3 first-round RT-PCR relied on the HTBI primer set. TCRdb processed the multiplex PCR reads anew with MiXCR; each CDR3 protein has one entry. The data show fewer than 500,000 distinct CDR3 sequences, with roughly 13% seen just once and more than 20% held by the top ten. Note on this clonotype: The antigen is not known.

Newly diagnosed patients aged 18 to 65 had hyperthyroidism of under 2 months' duration. The authors obtained PBMCs from more than 8 ml of fresh peripheral blood. V shed 0 bases, J shed 0 bases, and the junction held 2 bases outside the gene matches. The germline gives CDR1 SGDLS, CDR2 YYNGEE. CDR3 length equals 16 residues. This clonotype was sampled from a man aged 30 to 45 with Graves' hyperthyroidism that later progressed to Graves' ophthalmopathy. The gene calls are TRBV9 and TRBJ1-2; 10 bases are a match to TRBD1. The sample consisted of blood. The CDR3 reads CASSVAGTGANYGYTF. The DNA of the CDR3 is TGTGCCAGCAGCGTAGCCGGGACAGGGGCTAACTATGGCTACACCTTC.